This T cell receptor beta chain was retrieved from a study of shared clonotypes between healthy human individuals. Using immunoSEQ multiplex PCR, the repertoire was profiled, and TCRdb retains in-frame clones only, with some absent. The sample includes about 520,000 clones, 70% to 80% of them seen just once. The length of the CDR3 is 13 residues. With 5 bases removed from V and 5 bases from J, the gap between germline ends came to 13 bases. Per the germline V gene, CDR1 is SGHAT and CDR2 is FQDESV (reference sequence). All the donors were Caucasian adults who lived in Nashville, Tennessee. Genomic DNA of unsorted samples came from tens of millions of PBMCs.

The sequence derives from a woman aged 40 to 55 in good health. Some clones in this sample may be carry-over from other donors' samples. The sequencing sample was made of PBMCs. This chain connects TRBV11-1 to TRBJ2-7; D remains ambiguous. The CDR3 nucleotides are TGTGCCAGCAGCCTCTCCTCCATCCACGAGCAGTACTTC. As protein: CASSLSSIHEQYF.